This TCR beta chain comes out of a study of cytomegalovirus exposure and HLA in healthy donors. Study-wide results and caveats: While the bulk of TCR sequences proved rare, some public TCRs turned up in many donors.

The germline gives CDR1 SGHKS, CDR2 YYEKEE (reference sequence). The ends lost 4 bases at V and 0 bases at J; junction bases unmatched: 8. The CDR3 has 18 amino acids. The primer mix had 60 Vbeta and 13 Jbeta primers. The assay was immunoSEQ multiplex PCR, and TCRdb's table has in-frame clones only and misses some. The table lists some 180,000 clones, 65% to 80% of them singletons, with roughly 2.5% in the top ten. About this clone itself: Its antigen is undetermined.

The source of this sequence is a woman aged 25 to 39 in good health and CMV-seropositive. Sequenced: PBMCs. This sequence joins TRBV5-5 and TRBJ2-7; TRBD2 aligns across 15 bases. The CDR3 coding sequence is TGTGCCAGCAGCAGGACTAGCGGGGGGGCTTTCAGCTCCTACGAGCAGTACTTC. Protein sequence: CASSRTSGGAFSSYEQYF. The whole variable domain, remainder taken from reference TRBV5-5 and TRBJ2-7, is DAGVTQSPTHLIKTRGQQVTLRCSPISGHKSVSWYQQVLGQGPQFIFQYYEKEERGRGNFPDRFSARQFPNYSSELNVNALLLGDSALYLCASSRTSGGAFSSYEQYFGPGTRLTVT.